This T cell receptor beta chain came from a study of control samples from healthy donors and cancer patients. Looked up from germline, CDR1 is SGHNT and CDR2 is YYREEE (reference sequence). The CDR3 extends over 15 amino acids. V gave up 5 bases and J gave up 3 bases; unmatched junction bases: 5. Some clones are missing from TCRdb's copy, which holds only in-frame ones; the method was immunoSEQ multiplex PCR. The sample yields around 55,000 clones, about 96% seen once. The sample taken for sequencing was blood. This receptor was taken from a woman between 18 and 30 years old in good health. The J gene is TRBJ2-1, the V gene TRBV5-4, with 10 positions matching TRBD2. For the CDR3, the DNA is TGTGCCAGCAGGCCACTAGCGGGGATCTACAATGAGCAGTTCTTC. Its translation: CASRPLAGIYNEQFF.